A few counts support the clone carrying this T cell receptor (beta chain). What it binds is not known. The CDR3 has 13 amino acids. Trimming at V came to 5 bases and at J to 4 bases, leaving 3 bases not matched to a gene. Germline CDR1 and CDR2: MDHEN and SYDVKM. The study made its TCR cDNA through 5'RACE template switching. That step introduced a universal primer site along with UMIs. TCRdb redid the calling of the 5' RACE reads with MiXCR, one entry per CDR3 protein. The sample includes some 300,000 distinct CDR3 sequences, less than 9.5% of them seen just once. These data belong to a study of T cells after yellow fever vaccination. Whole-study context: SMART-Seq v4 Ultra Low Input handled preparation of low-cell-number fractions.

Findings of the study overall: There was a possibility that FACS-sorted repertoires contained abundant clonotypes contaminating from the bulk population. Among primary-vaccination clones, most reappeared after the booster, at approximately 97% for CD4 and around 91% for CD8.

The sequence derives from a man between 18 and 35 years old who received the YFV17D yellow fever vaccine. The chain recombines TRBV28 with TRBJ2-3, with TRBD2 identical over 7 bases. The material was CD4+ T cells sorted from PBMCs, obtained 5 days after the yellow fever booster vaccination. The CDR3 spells CASSGGGADTQYF. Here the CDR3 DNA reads TGTGCCAGCAGTGGGGGGGGGGCAGATACGCAGTATTTT. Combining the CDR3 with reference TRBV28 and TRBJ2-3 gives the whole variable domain DVKVTQSSRYLVKRTGEKVFLECVQDMDHENMFWYRQDPGLGLRLIYFSYDVKMKEKGDIPEGYSVSREKKERFSLILESASTNQTSMYLCASSGGGADTQYFGPGTRLTVL.